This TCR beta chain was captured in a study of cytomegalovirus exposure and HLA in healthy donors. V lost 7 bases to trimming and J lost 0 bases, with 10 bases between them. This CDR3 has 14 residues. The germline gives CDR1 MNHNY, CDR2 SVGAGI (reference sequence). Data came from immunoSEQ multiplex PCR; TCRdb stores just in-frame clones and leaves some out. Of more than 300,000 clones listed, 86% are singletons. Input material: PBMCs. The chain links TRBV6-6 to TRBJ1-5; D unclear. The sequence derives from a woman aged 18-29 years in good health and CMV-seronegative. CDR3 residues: CASNYFGSNQPQHF. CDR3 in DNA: TGTGCCAGCAATTATTTCGGTAGCAATCAGCCCCAGCATTTT.